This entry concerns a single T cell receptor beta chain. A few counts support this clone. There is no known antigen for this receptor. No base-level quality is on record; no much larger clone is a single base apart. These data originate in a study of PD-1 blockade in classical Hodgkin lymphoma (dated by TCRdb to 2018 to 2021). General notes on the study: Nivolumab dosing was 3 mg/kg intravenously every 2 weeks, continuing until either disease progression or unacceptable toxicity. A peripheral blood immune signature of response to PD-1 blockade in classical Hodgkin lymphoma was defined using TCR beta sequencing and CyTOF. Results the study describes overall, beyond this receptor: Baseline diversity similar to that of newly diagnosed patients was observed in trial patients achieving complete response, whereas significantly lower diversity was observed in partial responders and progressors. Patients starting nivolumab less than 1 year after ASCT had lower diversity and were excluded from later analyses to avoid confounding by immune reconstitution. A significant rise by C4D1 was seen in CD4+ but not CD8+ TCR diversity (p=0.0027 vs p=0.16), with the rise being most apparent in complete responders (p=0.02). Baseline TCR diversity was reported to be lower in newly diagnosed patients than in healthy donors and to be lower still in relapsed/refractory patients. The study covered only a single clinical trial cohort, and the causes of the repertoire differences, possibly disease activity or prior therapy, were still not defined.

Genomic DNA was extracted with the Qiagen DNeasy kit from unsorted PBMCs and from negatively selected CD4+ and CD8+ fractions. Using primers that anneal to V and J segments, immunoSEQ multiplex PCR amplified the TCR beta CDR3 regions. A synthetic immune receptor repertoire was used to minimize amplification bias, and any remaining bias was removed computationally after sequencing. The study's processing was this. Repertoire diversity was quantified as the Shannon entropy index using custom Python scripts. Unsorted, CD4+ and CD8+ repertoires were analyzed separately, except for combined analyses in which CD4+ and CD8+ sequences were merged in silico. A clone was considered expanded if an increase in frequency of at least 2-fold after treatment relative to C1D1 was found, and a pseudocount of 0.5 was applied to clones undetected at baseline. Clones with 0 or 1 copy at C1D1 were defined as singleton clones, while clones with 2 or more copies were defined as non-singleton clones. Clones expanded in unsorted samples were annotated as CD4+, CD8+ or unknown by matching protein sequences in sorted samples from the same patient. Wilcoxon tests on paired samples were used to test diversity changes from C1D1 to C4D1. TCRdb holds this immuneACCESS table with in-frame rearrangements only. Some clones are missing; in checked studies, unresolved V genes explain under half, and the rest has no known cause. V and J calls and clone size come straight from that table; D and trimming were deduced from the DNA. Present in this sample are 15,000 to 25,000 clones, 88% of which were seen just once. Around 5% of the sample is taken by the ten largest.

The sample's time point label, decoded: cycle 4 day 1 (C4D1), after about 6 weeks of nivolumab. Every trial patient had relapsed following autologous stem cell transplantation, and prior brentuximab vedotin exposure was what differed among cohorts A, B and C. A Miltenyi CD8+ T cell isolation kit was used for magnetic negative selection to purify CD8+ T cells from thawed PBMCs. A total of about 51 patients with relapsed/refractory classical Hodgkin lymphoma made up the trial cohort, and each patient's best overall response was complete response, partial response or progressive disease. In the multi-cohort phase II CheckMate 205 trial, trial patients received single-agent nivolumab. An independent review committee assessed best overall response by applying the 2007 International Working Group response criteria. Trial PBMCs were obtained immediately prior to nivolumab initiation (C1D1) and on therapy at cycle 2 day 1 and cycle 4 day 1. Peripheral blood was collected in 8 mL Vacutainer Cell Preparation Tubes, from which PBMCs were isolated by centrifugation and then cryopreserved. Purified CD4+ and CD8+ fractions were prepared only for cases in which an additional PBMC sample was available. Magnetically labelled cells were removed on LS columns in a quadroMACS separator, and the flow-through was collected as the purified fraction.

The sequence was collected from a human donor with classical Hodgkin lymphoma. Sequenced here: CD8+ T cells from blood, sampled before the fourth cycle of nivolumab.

The CDR3 is CASSSGLGPYNEQFF. The nucleotides are TGTGCCAGCAGCTCTGGACTAGGACCCTACAATGAGCAGTTCTTC. The V and J genes are TRBV7-9 and TRBJ2-1; the junction holds 7 bases that match TRBD2. CDR1 and CDR2, looked up from the germline V gene (reference sequence), are SEHNR and FQNEAQ. From its cysteine to its phenylalanine, the CDR3 spans 15 amino acids. The read is trimmed to its CDR3 DNA, 45 bases read in frame from base 1. V has 4 bases trimmed and J has 2 bases trimmed; junction bases matching no gene number 5.